These 29 T cell receptor beta chains share one sample of origin, sequenced in a study of blood T cell repertoires in COVID-19. The table came from immunoSEQ multiplex PCR; TCRdb's copy has only in-frame clones and leaves some out. The data hold hundreds of thousands of clones, with 70% to 90% observed a single time. The specimen was peripheral blood. These TCRs come from a woman aged 80 or over with acute or convalescent COVID-19.

The chain combines TRBV19 with TRBJ2-3, with TRBD2 identical over 9 bases. CDR1 is LNHDA and CDR2 is SQIVND in the germline V gene (reference sequence). CDR3 length: 15 amino acids. J gave up 2 bases and V 5 bases, and 5 bases lay outside the gene matches. The CDR3, as DNA: TGTGCCAGTAGTGCCCTAGCGGGACCCACAGATACGCAGTATTTT. This codes for CASSALAGPTDTQYF.

This sequence joins TRBV5-1 and TRBJ1-5; tentatively, D is TRBD1 (5 bases). Between the trimmed V and J ends, which lost 4 bases and 0 bases, there was a span of 20 bases. Germline V gene sequence: CDR1 SGHRS, CDR2 YFSETQ. The CDR3 extends over 18 amino acids. CDR3 amino acids: CASSPEPGGAISNQPQHF. The CDR3 coding sequence is TGCGCCAGCAGCCCCGAGCCGGGGGGAGCCATTAGCAATCAGCCCCAGCATTTT.

The chain couples TRBV18 to TRBJ2-1; D is perhaps TRBD2 (6 bases). V lost 1 base and J 8 bases, leaving 9 bases between the germline ends. The CDR3 contains 13 residues. Germline lookup yields CDR1 KGHSH and CDR2 LQKENI. This CDR3 reads CASSPRLDDEQFF. The CDR3 region has the DNA TGTGCCAGCTCACCACGACTAGACGATGAGCAGTTCTTC.

V gene TRBV2 combines with J gene TRBJ2-7; 8 positions match TRBD2. J gave up 2 bases and V 8 bases, and 8 bases lay outside the gene matches. The CDR3 loop spans 14 amino acids. Germline CDR1 and CDR2: SNHLY and FYNNEI. The CDR3 here is CASAPGLVTYEQYF. CDR3 sequence (DNA): TGTGCCAGCGCTCCGGGACTAGTGACCTACGAGCAGTACTTC.

The chain couples TRBV6-5 to TRBJ1-3, with 7 bases identical to TRBD1. Germline loops: CDR1 MNHEY, CDR2 SVGAGI. The V segment lost 5 bases and the J segment 7 bases; nucleotides outside the gene matches: 8. This CDR3 has 14 amino acids. CDR3 amino acids: CASSNRQGRNTIYF. CDR3 nucleotide sequence: TGTGCCAGCAGTAATCGACAGGGCCGGAACACCATATATTTT.

The chain combines TRBV6-5 with TRBJ1-1; D remains unclear. The germline V gene encodes CDR1 MNHEY and CDR2 SVGAGI. V gave up 4 bases and J gave up 5 bases, with 11 bases separating them. This CDR3 is built from 13 residues. The CDR3 DNA is TGTGCCAGCAGTTCCGTCAGCGGAACTGAAGCTTTCTTT. It codes for CASSSVSGTEAFF.

CDR3 residues: CASSLGQAQPQHF. CDR3 DNA: TGTGCCAGCAGCTTAGGCCAGGCTCAGCCCCAGCATTTT. This chain connects TRBV7-2 to TRBJ1-5; D not resolved. Germline CDR1 and CDR2: SGHTA and FQGNSA. CDR3 length: 13 amino acids. V lost 1 base and J lost 6, with 7 bases in between. Filled out from reference TRBV7-2 and TRBJ1-5, the complete variable domain reads GAGVSQSPSNKVTEKGKDVELRCDPISGHTALYWYRQSLGQGLEFLIYFQGNSAPDKSGLPSDRFSAERTGGSVSTLTIQRTQQEDSAVYLCASSLGQAQPQHFGDGTRLSIL.

The rearrangement uses TRBV5-1 and TRBJ2-3, with TRBD1 as a possible D gene (5 bases). Germline V gene lookup returns CDR1 SGHRS and CDR2 YFSETQ. This CDR3 has 15 amino acids. V lost 4 bases and J 2 bases, leaving 14 bases between the germline ends. The CDR3 protein is CASSPWGSYTDTQYF. The CDR3 DNA reads TGCGCCAGCAGCCCCTGGGGCTCCTACACAGATACGCAGTATTTT.

The V and J genes are TRBV7-2 and TRBJ1-1; TRBD1 might be the D (6 bases). CDR3 length: 14 residues. Trimming cost V 4 bases and J 4 bases, with 13 bases left between them. The germline gives CDR1 SGHTA, CDR2 FQGNSA. CDR3 protein: CASSWGRGGTEAFF. The CDR3 region has the DNA TGTGCCAGCAGCTGGGGCAGGGGTGGCACTGAAGCTTTCTTT.

The V call is TRBV30, the J call TRBJ1-1; 8 positions match TRBD1. Germline values: CDR1 GTSNPN, CDR2 SVGIG (reference sequence). The CDR3 spans 13 residues. V dropped 4 bases and J dropped 0; count of bases not matched to a gene: 1. This chain's CDR3 is CAWMGQVNTEAFF. The CDR3 DNA sequence: TGTGCCTGGATGGGACAGGTGAACACTGAAGCTTTCTTT.

A note on this clone: The sample has other DNA sequences that encode this CDR3 too. The chain has TRBV15 and TRBJ1-6; D is unresolved. V lost 0 bases to trimming and J lost 7 bases, with 4 bases between them. CDR1 LNHNV and CDR2 YYDKDF come from the germline V gene (reference sequence). CDR3 length: 13 amino acids. As DNA, the CDR3 is TGTGCCACCAGCAGAGACCTCAATTCACCCCTCCACTTT. Its translation is CATSRDLNSPLHF. Using reference TRBV15 and TRBJ1-6 for the parts outside the CDR3, the full variable domain is DAMVIQNPRYQVTQFGKPVTLSCSQTLNHNVMYWYQQKSSQAPKLLFHYYDKDFNNEADTPDNFQSRRPNTSFCFLDIRSPGLGDTAMYLCATSRDLNSPLHFGNGTRLTVT.

The V gene is TRBV19, the J gene TRBJ1-5; 8 bases map to TRBD1. After removal of 4 bases from V and 3 bases from J, the junction contained 2 bases not matched to a gene. Germline assignment: CDR1 LNHDA and CDR2 SQIVND (reference sequence). The CDR3 covers 14 residues. DNA of the CDR3: TGTGCCAGTAGTAGACAGGGGAACAATCAGCCCCAGCATTTT. Amino acids: CASSRQGNNQPQHF.

J is TRBJ2-1 and V is TRBV3-1 (or the pseudogene TRBV3-2); TRBD2 aligns across 7 bases. With 4 bases clipped from V and 6 bases from J, the junction kept 6 bases outside the gene matches. The CDR3 has 14 residues. Germline assignment: CDR1 LGHDT and CDR2 YNNKEL (reference sequence). The CDR3 sequence: CASSRRERFNEQFF. In nucleotides, the CDR3 is TGTGCCAGCAGCCGGCGGGAGAGGTTCAATGAGCAGTTCTTC.

The chain employs TRBV25-1 and TRBJ1-4, with a possible D match to TRBD1 (5 bases). Germline V CDR1 and CDR2: MGHDK, SYGVNS. Trimming took 11 bases from V and 7 from J, leaving 26 bases between them. This CDR3 has 16 amino acids. The CDR3 DNA is TGTGCCCTCCGTCGTGGCGACAACAGGCCCTCTGAAAAACTGTTTTTT. Amino acids: CALRRGDNRPSEKLFF.

This rearrangement joins TRBV19 to TRBJ2-7; 11 nucleotides match TRBD1. V was pared by 6 bases and J by 2 bases, with 3 bases of the junction left unmatched. This CDR3 comprises 14 residues. Germline V lookup: CDR1 LNHDA, CDR2 SQIVND (reference sequence). CDR3 nucleotides: TGTGCCAGTAGATTGGGACAGGGGGCCTACGAGCAGTACTTC. Encoded protein: CASRLGQGAYEQYF.

The chain employs TRBV6-5 and TRBJ2-7; the match to TRBD2 covers 10 bases. CDR3 length: 12 amino acids. CDR1 and CDR2 (germline): MNHEY, SVGAGI. CDR3 loop: CATSGTTYEQYF. For the CDR3, the DNA is TGTGCAACTAGCGGGACTACCTACGAGCAGTACTTC.

The CDR3 nucleotides are TGTGCCTCCCGCCCGGGACTAGCCTCCGATACGCAGTATTTT. This gives the protein CASRPGLASDTQYF. The chain is built from TRBV6-5 and TRBJ2-3; 9 positions match TRBD2. Germline CDR1 MNHEY, CDR2 SVGAGI. The CDR3 is 14 amino acids. V was pared by 11 bases and J by 6 bases, with 12 bases of the junction left unmatched.

The V gene is TRBV30, the J gene TRBJ1-1; maybe TRBD1 (5 bases). The CDR3 sequence is 13 residues long. Trimming took off 3 bases at V and 1 base at J, with 9 bases between the two ends. Germline V gives CDR1 GTSNPN, CDR2 SVGIG (reference sequence). The CDR3 DNA reads TGTGCCTGGAGAGGGGCCCCGAACACTGAAGCTTTCTTT. Translated: CAWRGAPNTEAFF.

The chain recombines TRBV7-6 with TRBJ2-1; D call uncertain. This CDR3 region has 15 residues. Trimming cost V 1 base and J 3 bases, with 10 bases left between them. CDR1 is SGHVS and CDR2 is FNYEAQ in the germline V gene. CDR3 amino acids: CASSLDGSYYNEQFF. The CDR3 region has the DNA TGTGCCAGCAGCTTAGATGGCAGTTACTACAATGAGCAGTTCTTC. Drawing the rest from reference TRBV7-6 and TRBJ2-1, the complete variable domain is GAGVSQSPRYKVTKRGQDVALRCDPISGHVSLYWYRQALGQGPEFLTYFNYEAQQDKSGLPNDRFSAERPEGSISTLTIQRTEQRDSAMYRCASSLDGSYYNEQFFGPGTRLTVL.

The chain carries TRBV11-1 and TRBJ2-7; D unresolved. Germline loops: CDR1 SGHAT, CDR2 FQDESV (reference sequence). The CDR3 runs to 11 residues. Trimming took 5 bases from V and 6 from J, leaving 8 bases between them. The CDR3 region has the DNA TGTGCCAGCAGCCGCGGAGTCGAGCAGTACTTC. It is translated as CASSRGVEQYF.

This sequence joins TRBV5-4 and TRBJ2-2, with D tentatively TRBD2 (5 bases). The V gene's germline CDR1 is SGHNT and CDR2 YYREEE (reference sequence). V lost 4 bases to trimming and J lost 0 bases, with 22 bases between them. The CDR3 spans 19 residues. DNA of the CDR3: TGTGCCAGCAGCCTGGAGGTCAGATCCGGGATAACGAACACCGGGGAGCTGTTTTTT. This gives the protein CASSLEVRSGITNTGELFF.

The gene calls are TRBV27 and TRBJ1-1; TRBD1 is a possible D gene (5 bases). The V end lost 3 bases, the J end lost 3 bases, and 11 bases lay between the germline ends. This CDR3 is built from 14 residues. CDR1 and CDR2 from the germline V gene are MNHEY and SMNVEV (reference sequence). CDR3 sequence: CASSFGGWDTEAFF. Here the CDR3 DNA reads TGTGCCAGCAGTTTTGGGGGGTGGGACACTGAAGCTTTCTTT.

The chain uses TRBV11-2 and TRBJ1-2; 11 nucleotides align to TRBD1. Looked up from germline, CDR1 is SGHAT and CDR2 is FQNNGV. Unmatched junction bases numbered 8, after V lost 1 base and J lost 7 bases. This CDR3 contains 16 residues. The CDR3 region has the DNA TGTGCCAGCAGCTTAGCCGCCGGGACAGGGGGTCCTGGCTACACCTTC. Its protein product is CASSLAAGTGGPGYTF.

This clone was detected only a few times. J is TRBJ2-1 and V is TRBV10-2; possibly TRBD1 for D (5 bases). Germline V gene data show CDR1 as WSHSY and CDR2 as SAAADI. Trimming removed 5 bases from V and 6 bases from J, with 17 bases in between. The CDR3 spans 15 residues. CDR3 sequence (DNA): TGCGCCAGCAGTCGAGTCGAAGGGGATGTCAATGAGCAGTTCTTC. This gives the protein CASSRVEGDVNEQFF.

The chain carries TRBV30 and TRBJ2-2; TRBD1 agrees at 9 bases. V gave up 4 bases and J gave up 8 bases; unmatched junction bases: 17. In germline, CDR1 is GTSNPN, CDR2 SVGIG (reference sequence). CDR3 length: 17 amino acids. As DNA, the CDR3 is TGTGCCTGGATTCCCAGGACAGGGGCTAGATTGGGTGGGGAGCTGTTTTTT. Amino acids: CAWIPRTGARLGGELFF.

V and J are TRBV5-1 and TRBJ2-1; the D is unclear. The ends were cut back, 0 bases at V and 0 bases at J, with 7 bases in the middle. Germline values: CDR1 SGHRS, CDR2 YFSETQ. The CDR3 spans 15 residues. Here the CDR3 DNA reads TGCGCCAGCAGCTTGGAACTGAACTCCTACAATGAGCAGTTCTTC. Translation gives CASSLELNSYNEQFF.

The chain has TRBV30 and TRBJ2-2; D not certain. The length of the CDR3 is 14 residues. The V end lost 3 bases, the J end lost 3 bases, and 11 bases lay between the germline ends. CDR1 and CDR2 from the germline V gene are GTSNPN and SVGIG (reference sequence). This CDR3 is CAWRMASYTGELFF. In nucleotides, the CDR3 is TGTGCCTGGAGGATGGCTTCCTACACCGGGGAGCTGTTTTTT.

The chain recombines TRBV30 with TRBJ1-3; D remains ambiguous. Germline V CDR1 and CDR2: GTSNPN, SVGIG (reference sequence). There are 17 residues in the CDR3. The V and J ends lost 0 bases and 4 bases respectively, with 19 bases between them. The chain's CDR3 is CAWSVRLAESPGNTIYF. The CDR3 DNA is TGTGCCTGGAGTGTACGTTTGGCGGAGTCGCCCGGAAACACCATATATTTT. Full variable domain (remainder filled in from reference TRBV30 and TRBJ1-3): SQTIHQWPATLVQPVGSPLSLECTVEGTSNPNLYWYRQAAGRGLQLLFYSVGIGQISSEVPQNLSASRPQDRQFILSSKKLLLSDSGFYLCAWSVRLAESPGNTIYFGEGSWLTVV.

V gene TRBV3-1 (or the pseudogene TRBV3-2) combines with J gene TRBJ1-5, with a possible D match to TRBD1 (5 bases). V lost 0 bases, J lost 3 bases, and 9 bases lay in between. The CDR3 is made up of 15 amino acids. Germline V gives CDR1 LGHDT, CDR2 YNNKEL (reference sequence). The CDR3 here is CASSQDGGFNQPQHF. CDR3 DNA: TGTGCCAGCAGCCAAGACGGGGGGTTCAATCAGCCCCAGCATTTT.